A selection of T cell receptor beta chains follows, all from one sample in a study of T cell changes during pregnancy in multiple sclerosis. Using immunoSEQ multiplex PCR, the repertoire was profiled, and TCRdb retains in-frame clones only, with some absent. This table holds tens of thousands of clones, 85% to 90% found once. This material consisted of CD4+ T cells from peripheral blood mononuclear cells, taken in the third trimester of pregnancy. Every receptor here comes from a female donor in good health, enrolled as a control in a pregnancy study. CDR3s include the opening cysteine and the closing phenylalanine or tryptophan. D genes are given only for firm matches. Clone size is stated in some rows and not others, as once, few, many or a class when expanded.

>TRBJ1-3|NA|TRBV6-6|TRBD1
TGTGCCAGCAGTTACACAGGGGTTGGAAACACCATATATTTT
CASSYTGVGNTIYF
>TRBJ2-1|NA|TRBV18|NA
TGTGCCAGCTCACCGAATCGGGATGAGCAGTTCTTC
CASSPNRDEQFF
>TRBJ1-4|NA|TRBV5-8|TRBD1
TGTGCCAGCAGCCATGGGTCCGGGACAGGGAAGGAAAAACTGTTTTTT
CASSHGSGTGKEKLFF
>TRBJ1-4|NA|TRBV19|TRBD1
TGTGCCAGTAGTACCGCCGGGACAGCAATTGGAAAACTGTTTTTT
CASSTAGTAIGKLFF
>TRBJ1-5|NA|TRBV4-1|TRBD1
TGCGCCAGCAGCCACGGACAGGGAAGTCAGCCCCAGCATTTT
CASSHGQGSQPQHF
>TRBJ2-5|NA|TRBV7-9|TRBD2
TGTGCCAGCAGCTTATCTAGCGGGGTAGAGACCCAGTACTTC
CASSLSSGVETQYF
>TRBJ2-7|NA|TRBV18|NA
TGTGCCAGCTCACCACCTCAAACTTACGAGCAGTACTTC
CASSPPQTYEQYF
>TRBJ2-2|NA|TRBV11-3|TRBD2
TGTGCCAGCAGCTTAAGGGCTAGCGGGAACGGGGAGCTGTTTTTT
CASSLRASGNGELFF
>TRBJ2-1|NA|TRBV27|TRBD2
TGTGCCAGCAGTTTATCGACTAGCGGGTACAATGAGCAGTTCTTC
CASSLSTSGYNEQFF
>TRBJ2-1|NA|TRBV27|TRBD2
TGTGCCAGCAGTGCCAGCGGGGGACCCTACAATGAGCAGTTCTTC
CASSASGGPYNEQFF
>TRBJ1-1|NA|TRBV5-5|TRBD1
TGTGCCAGCAGCCCTCGGGACAGGGAGATGAACACTGAAGCTTTCTTT
CASSPRDREMNTEAFF
>TRBJ1-1|NA|TRBV9|TRBD1
TGTGCCAGCAGCGTAGACCCACCGACAGGGATGGGCACTGAAGCTTTCTTT
CASSVDPPTGMGTEAFF
>TRBJ1-4|NA|TRBV7-8|NA
TGTGCCAGCAGCCCCCCGGACAGATTTAATGAAAAACTGTTTTTT
CASSPPDRFNEKLFF
>TRBJ1-6|NA|TRBV6-5|NA
TGTGCCAGCAGCCAAGCCACAGGGCCCCTCCACTTT
CASSQATGPLHF
>TRBJ1-3|NA|TRBV7-2|NA
TGTGCCAGCAGCTCAATACAGGGCGCTGGAAACACCATATATTTT
CASSSIQGAGNTIYF
>TRBJ2-7|NA|TRBV6-1|NA
TGTGCCAGTTCCAGTCGTACCTCCTACGAGCAGTACTTC
CASSSRTSYEQYF
>TRBJ2-5|once|TRBV19|TRBD1
TGTGCCAGTACCTCGACAGGGGGAGGAAGGGAGACCCAGTACTTC
CASTSTGGGRETQYF
>TRBJ1-3|once|TRBV7-2|TRBD1
TGTGCCAGCAGCACAGAGAGGCAGGGGGCGAGGAACACCATATATTTT
CASSTERQGARNTIYF
>TRBJ2-7|NA|TRBV7-8|NA
TGTGCCAGCAGCTTTGATGTGGCGGGGGCGCGCCACGAGCAGTACTTC
CASSFDVAGARHEQYF
>TRBJ1-1|NA|TRBV4-1|NA
TGCGCCAGCAGCCAAGTAAGACAGCTGAACACTGAAGCTTTCTTT
CASSQVRQLNTEAFF
>TRBJ2-7|once|TRBV6-1|NA
TGTGCCAGCAGTGTAAGAGGGGGGGCCTACGAGCAGTACTTC
CASSVRGGAYEQYF
>TRBJ2-5|once|TRBV6-1|TRBD2
TGTGCCAGCAGTGAAGCGCTTCGACTAGCGGGAGGGCCCGGGGAGACCCAGTACTTC
CASSEALRLAGGPGETQYF
>TRBJ2-7|NA|TRBV9|NA
TGTGCCAGCAGCGTCTCCACGGGCTCCTACGAGCAGTACTTC
CASSVSTGSYEQYF
>TRBJ2-4|NA|TRBV2|NA
TGTGCCAGCAGTGAAGCCCCCGTCCTAGCCAAAAACATTCAGTACTTC
CASSEAPVLAKNIQYF
>TRBJ2-7|NA|TRBV9|TRBD2
TGTGCCAGCAGCCCATCGGGGGGGTATGGCGAGCAGTACTTC
CASSPSGGYGEQYF
>TRBJ2-5|NA|TRBV6-4|NA
TGTGCCAGCAGTCCCCAGGGTGGCGGCGAGACCCAGTACTTC
CASSPQGGGETQYF
>TRBJ1-1|NA|TRBV27|TRBD1
TGTGCCACCTTCGACAGGGTTGGGTTCGGGAACACTGAAGCTTTCTTT
CATFDRVGFGNTEAFF
>TRBJ1-6|NA|TRBV5-4|TRBD1
TGTGCCAGCACCCGGACAGGGATTGGTAATTCACCCCTCCACTTT
CASTRTGIGNSPLHF
>TRBJ1-1|NA|TRBV18|TRBD1
TGTGCCAGCTCACCAGGTTCAGGGGGCAGGACTGAAGCTTTCTTT
CASSPGSGGRTEAFF
>TRBJ2-1|NA|TRBV7-2|TRBD2
TGTGTCAGCAGCCCCCTAGCGGCCAATGAGCAGTTCTTC
CVSSPLAANEQFF
>TRBJ2-2|NA|TRBV27|NA
TGTGCCAGTACGGGACACAGCACCGGGGAGCTGTTTTTT
CASTGHSTGELFF
>TRBJ2-1|NA|TRBV7-9|NA
TGTGCCAGCAGCTTAGCGGGAGTGACTAATGAGCAGTTCTTC
CASSLAGVTNEQFF
>TRBJ1-1|NA|TRBV5-6|TRBD1
TGTGCCAGCAGCTACCCGGGACAGGGGGAGGCTGAAGCTTTCTTT
CASSYPGQGEAEAFF
>TRBJ1-1|once|TRBV15|NA
TGTGCCACCGGTAGGACAGAAAACACTGAAGCTTTCTTT
CATGRTENTEAFF
>TRBJ2-1|NA|TRBV7-9|TRBD2
TGTGCCAGCAGCTTTGTAGCGGGAGGTGTCAATGAGCAGTTCTTC
CASSFVAGGVNEQFF
>TRBJ1-1|NA|TRBV27|NA
TGTGCCAGCAGTTTAGGACAGAACACTGAAGCTTTCTTT
CASSLGQNTEAFF